The 25 T cell receptor beta chains given below trace back to one sample, sequenced in a study of shared clonotypes between healthy human individuals (dated by TCRdb to 2020 to 2021). The receptor library was made with the immunoSEQ multiplex PCR assay. This immuneACCESS table, as held by TCRdb, lists in-frame sequences with V and J called but not all clones. Of the missing ones, under half trace to an unresolved V gene in checked studies; the others have no known cause. The sample profile shows about 2.1 million clones; just over 90% of them were found once. Of the sample, 1.5% to 2% falls within the top ten clones. For the CD8 naive samples, CD45RO-negative cells were positively selected for CCR7, yielding a CD45RA+CCR7+ population from which TemRA cells were excluded. Sequencing used naive CD8+ T cells from PBMCs. What the cell subset or site label conveys for this sample: CD45RA+CCR7+. Receptors originate from a man aged 18 to 30 in good health. Some clones in this sample may be carry-over from other donors' samples.

This clone was observed a single time. The V call is TRBV7-8, the J call TRBJ2-7; TRBD2 agrees at 7 bases. The germline V gene has CDR1 SGHVS and CDR2 FQNEAQ. The CDR3 totals 13 residues. The ends lost 5 bases at V and 4 bases at J; junction bases unmatched: 5. Here the CDR3 DNA reads TGTGCCAGCAGCCAGCGGGGTGAATACGAGCAGTACTTC. As protein: CASSQRGEYEQYF.

V usage is TRBV5-5 and J usage is TRBJ1-1; no definite D call. Trimming cost V 3 bases and J 6 bases, with 15 bases left between them. The CDR3 has 14 amino acids. Germline V gene data show CDR1 as SGHKS and CDR2 as YYEKEE (reference sequence). The CDR3 DNA follows: TGTGCCAGCAGCTGGACTACAAGGAATCCTGAAGCTTTCTTT. Translating it yields CASSWTTRNPEAFF.

A single count supports this clone. This chain joins TRBV11-2 and TRBJ1-1; 8 bases fit TRBD1. The trim removed 5 bases at V and 0 bases at J, leaving 8 bases unmatched. Germline-derived CDR1 and CDR2 are SGHAT and FQNNGV. The CDR3 length is 16 residues. CDR3 protein: CASSRRQGFMNTEAFF. CDR3 DNA: TGTGCCAGCAGCCGACGACAGGGGTTCATGAACACTGAAGCTTTCTTT. The complete variable domain, with remaining parts taken from reference TRBV11-2 and TRBJ1-1, reads EAGVAQSPRYKIIEKRQSVAFWCNPISGHATLYWYQQILGQGPKLLIQFQNNGVVDDSQLPKDRFSAERLKGVDSTLKIQPAKLEDSAVYLCASSRRQGFMNTEAFFGQGTRLTVV.

The chain employs TRBV28 and TRBJ2-5; a weak D match, TRBD1 (5 bases). The V gene's germline CDR1 is MDHEN and CDR2 SYDVKM. The CDR3 is 14 residues long. V lost 6 bases, J lost 4 bases, and 15 bases lay in between. In DNA, the CDR3 is TGTGCCAGCAGCAACTGGACATGGGGAGAGACCCAGTACTTC. Translated: CASSNWTWGETQYF.

This chain joins TRBV6-5 and TRBJ1-1; no reliable D call. With 2 bases removed from V and 11 bases from J, the gap between germline ends came to 15 bases. CDR3 size: 13 residues. Per the germline V gene, CDR1 is MNHEY and CDR2 is SVGAGI. The CDR3, as DNA: TGTGCCAGCAGTTACATGGGCATATCCTCGGCTTTCTTT. Translation: CASSYMGISSAFF.

As regards this clone: Other nucleotide sequences in the sample specify the same CDR3. This chain links TRBV27 with TRBJ2-1; 14 bases map to TRBD2. Trimming took 9 bases from V and 5 from J; bases not matched to a gene: 6. CDR1 is MNHEY and CDR2 is SMNVEV in the germline V gene (reference sequence). The CDR3 has 15 amino acids. CDR3 sequence: CASKPGLAGDNEQFF. CDR3 bases: TGTGCCAGTAAGCCGGGACTAGCGGGAGACAATGAGCAGTTCTTC.

The chain carries TRBV7-8 and TRBJ1-1; 10 bases line up with TRBD1. Germline CDR1 SGHVS, CDR2 FQNEAQ. J gave up 0 bases and V 5 bases, and 9 bases lay outside the gene matches. This CDR3 has 17 amino acids. CDR3 loop: CASSLGQGIIMNTEAFF. The CDR3 DNA reads as TGTGCCAGCAGCCTGGGACAGGGGATAATAATGAACACTGAAGCTTTCTTT.

The V gene is TRBV7-2, the J gene TRBJ2-7, with 8 bases that match TRBD1. This CDR3 has 16 residues. Trimming at V came to 4 bases and at J to 3 bases, leaving 11 bases not matched to a gene. Per the germline V gene, CDR1 is SGHTA and CDR2 is FQGNSA. DNA of the CDR3: TGTGCCAGCAGCTCAGTCGACAGGGGACGATTCTACGAGCAGTACTTC. Its protein is CASSSVDRGRFYEQYF.

V and J are TRBV28 and TRBJ1-1; 11 positions match TRBD1. V was clipped by 5 bases and J by 1 base; unmatched bases: 12. The CDR3 spans 18 residues. CDR1 is MDHEN, CDR2 SYDVKM, per germline. The CDR3 nucleotides read TGTGCCAGCAGTCCCGAGGACAGGGGGCGGCTCGCGAACACTGAAGCTTTCTTT. Protein sequence: CASSPEDRGRLANTEAFF.

The chain couples TRBV7-9 to TRBJ2-1; 14 bases match TRBD2. Looked up from germline, CDR1 is SEHNR and CDR2 is FQNEAQ (reference sequence). Trimming removed 3 bases from V and 6 bases from J; junction bases left unmatched: 10. This CDR3 is built from 18 residues. CDR3 region: CASSFLTSGRANSNEQFF. The CDR3 DNA follows: TGTGCCAGCAGCTTTCTGACTAGCGGGAGGGCGAATAGCAATGAGCAGTTCTTC.

The chain carries TRBV19 and TRBJ2-7, with D unclear. With 5 bases removed from V and 1 base from J, the gap between germline ends came to 12 bases. This CDR3 is built from 14 residues. Germline lookup yields CDR1 LNHDA and CDR2 SQIVND (reference sequence). The CDR3 DNA is TGTGCCAGTAGTGGCTCGACGCTGTCCTACGAGCAGTACTTC. Its protein is CASSGSTLSYEQYF.

With regard to this clone: At the DNA level, this CDR3 is encoded by other sequences in the same sample as well. The gene calls are TRBV9 and TRBJ2-7, with 8 bases lining up with TRBD1. The germline V gene has CDR1 SGDLS and CDR2 YYNGEE. Losses at the gene ends were 2 bases for V and 2 bases for J; bases not matched to a gene: 3. This CDR3 is built from 14 residues. CDR3 sequence (DNA): TGTGCCAGCAGCGTTGGGACAGGTGCCTACGAGCAGTACTTC. The encoded protein is CASSVGTGAYEQYF.

Here the CDR3 DNA reads TGTGCCAGCAGCTCCGAACCTTGGATAGCGGGATACAATGAGCAGTTCTTC. Translated: CASSSEPWIAGYNEQFF. V and J are TRBV27 and TRBJ2-1, with TRBD2 matching 8 bases. V lost 6 bases and J lost 4; bases outside the gene matches: 14. The length of the CDR3 is 17 residues. Germline CDR1 and CDR2: MNHEY and SMNVEV (reference sequence).

CDR3 DNA sequence: TGCGCCAGCAGCCAGTTACACGGGACAGCTTTGTACAATGAGCAGTTCTTC. It codes for CASSQLHGTALYNEQFF. The chain employs TRBV4-3 and TRBJ2-1; 7 bases are shared with TRBD1. This CDR3 is built from 17 residues. CDR1 LGHNA and CDR2 YSLEER come from the germline V gene. V trimming: 3 bases; J trimming: 4 bases; junction bases outside the gene matches: 12.

The gene calls are TRBV7-9 and TRBJ1-2; D unresolved. Germline V gene data show CDR1 as SEHNR and CDR2 as FQNEAQ (reference sequence). V gave up 5 bases and J gave up 4 bases, with 29 bases separating them. This CDR3 spans 19 amino acids. CDR3 in amino acids: CASSPTDPPRLGLPYGYTF. For the CDR3, the DNA is TGTGCCAGCAGCCCAACCGATCCTCCCAGGTTGGGCTTGCCCTATGGCTACACCTTC.

This sequence joins TRBV6-5 and TRBJ2-7, with 10 bases lining up with TRBD1. Germline assignment: CDR1 MNHEY and CDR2 SVGAGI. The CDR3 is made up of 16 amino acids. V trimming: 0 bases; J trimming: 3 bases; junction bases outside the gene matches: 5. DNA for the CDR3: TGTGCCAGCAGTTACTCCGGACAGGGGGAAGGCTACGAGCAGTACTTC. Translated: CASSYSGQGEGYEQYF.

The sample holds one count of this clone. The chain couples TRBV7-8 to TRBJ1-1, with D maybe TRBD1 (6 bases). Per germline, CDR1 SGHVS and CDR2 FQNEAQ. The V end lost 3 bases, the J end lost 0 bases, and 8 bases lay between the germline ends. This CDR3 has 14 amino acids. CDR3 nucleotide sequence: TGTGCCAGCAGCTTTTGGGACATGAACACTGAAGCTTTCTTT. This sequence encodes CASSFWDMNTEAFF.

As DNA, the CDR3 is TGTGCCAGCAGTTTAGCTCTTACAGGGGAATATCAGCCCCAGCATTTT. Translation gives CASSLALTGEYQPQHF. V gene TRBV28 combines with J gene TRBJ1-5; 7 bases map to TRBD1. Germline values: CDR1 MDHEN, CDR2 SYDVKM. Germline trimming cut 2 bases from V and 5 bases from J; bases unmatched to any gene: 9. The CDR3 totals 16 residues. Complete variable domain (other parts from reference TRBV28 and TRBJ1-5): DVKVTQSSRYLVKRTGEKVFLECVQDMDHENMFWYRQDPGLGLRLIYFSYDVKMKEKGDIPEGYSVSREKKERFSLILESASTNQTSMYLCASSLALTGEYQPQHFGDGTRLSIL.

This chain uses TRBV4-3 with TRBJ1-6; 8 positions match TRBD1. This CDR3 contains 14 residues. After removal of 4 bases from V and 10 bases from J, the junction contained 6 bases not matched to a gene. CDR1 and CDR2 (germline): LGHNA, YSLEER. CDR3: CASSLAGGWSPLHF. The CDR3 DNA sequence: TGCGCCAGCAGCCTAGCAGGGGGCTGGTCACCCCTCCACTTT.

This chain uses TRBV7-6 with TRBJ1-1, with D perhaps TRBD1 (5 bases). Looked up from germline, CDR1 is SGHVS and CDR2 is FNYEAQ. The V end lost 5 bases, the J end lost 7 bases, and 14 bases lay between the germline ends. The CDR3 has 13 residues. This chain's CDR3 is CASSRGVVGEAFF. CDR3 coding DNA: TGTGCCAGCAGCCGGGGGGTAGTTGGTGAAGCTTTCTTT.

The V and J genes are TRBV5-5 and TRBJ2-1; 10 nucleotides line up with TRBD2. Germline V gene lookup returns CDR1 SGHKS and CDR2 YYEKEE (reference sequence). The V gene end was trimmed by 2 bases and the J gene end by 6 bases; junction bases not matched to a gene: 8. The CDR3 is 16 residues long. The CDR3 sequence is CASSLGWSGRGNEQFF. The CDR3 region has the DNA TGTGCCAGCAGCTTAGGTTGGAGCGGGAGGGGCAATGAGCAGTTCTTC.

The genes are TRBV15 and TRBJ2-1; 8 bases match TRBD2. The CDR3 loop spans 15 amino acids. The germline V gene encodes CDR1 LNHNV and CDR2 YYDKDF (reference sequence). V was pared by 1 base and J by 7 bases, with 6 bases of the junction left unmatched. Here the CDR3 DNA reads TGTGCCACCAGCAGAGGGAGCGGGAGTTATAATGAGCAGTTCTTC. It specifies CATSRGSGSYNEQFF.

With regard to this clone: In the same sample, other DNA sequences code for this CDR3. The V gene is TRBV28, the J gene TRBJ1-1, with 7 bases matching TRBD1. CDR3 length: 17 residues. With 2 bases clipped from V and 2 bases from J, the junction kept 11 bases outside the gene matches. Per germline, CDR1 MDHEN and CDR2 SYDVKM. The CDR3 region is CASSLRGRLPPNTEAFF. CDR3 DNA: TGTGCCAGCAGTTTAAGGGGGCGTCTGCCACCAAACACTGAAGCTTTCTTT.

The chain has TRBV28 and TRBJ1-5; unclear D gene. The V end lost 2 bases, the J end lost 4 bases, and 9 bases lay between the germline ends. This CDR3 is built from 14 residues. Per germline, CDR1 MDHEN and CDR2 SYDVKM. CDR3 coding DNA: TGTGCCAGCAGTTTAAATTGGGGAAATCAGCCCCAGCATTTT. It codes for CASSLNWGNQPQHF.

The chain combines TRBV29-1 with TRBJ2-1, with D unresolved. V shed 6 bases and J shed 8 bases, with 11 bases lying between them. The CDR3 runs 11 residues. The germline CDR1 and CDR2 sequences are SQVTM and ANQGSEA. CDR3 DNA: TGCAGCGTGGGGTGGAGCCATGAGCAGTTCTTC. It encodes CSVGWSHEQFF.